This note documents a single T cell receptor beta chain sequence. Per the study methods: Reference gene primer amplification gave estimated nucleated cell counts. The table came from immunoSEQ multiplex PCR; TCRdb's copy has only in-frame clones and leaves some out. That table gives V, J and clone size, and the DNA gave D and trimming. The sample includes about 300,000 clones, around 85% of them seen just once. V lost 6 bases and J lost 5, with 7 bases in between. This CDR3 comprises 11 residues. The sample originates from a study of blood T cell repertoires in COVID-19. As for the study in general: Both acute and convalescent COVID-19 samples were obtained from the United States, Italy and Spain.

This TCR was recovered from a man younger than 40 who had recovered from COVID-19. Sequencing input: PBMCs or T cells enriched from blood (not recorded which). The chain uses TRBV12-3 or TRBV12-4 and TRBJ1-2; maybe TRBD1 (6 bases). DNA for the CDR3: TGTGCCAGCAGCGACAGGTATGGCTACACCTTC. This translates into CASSDRYGYTF.